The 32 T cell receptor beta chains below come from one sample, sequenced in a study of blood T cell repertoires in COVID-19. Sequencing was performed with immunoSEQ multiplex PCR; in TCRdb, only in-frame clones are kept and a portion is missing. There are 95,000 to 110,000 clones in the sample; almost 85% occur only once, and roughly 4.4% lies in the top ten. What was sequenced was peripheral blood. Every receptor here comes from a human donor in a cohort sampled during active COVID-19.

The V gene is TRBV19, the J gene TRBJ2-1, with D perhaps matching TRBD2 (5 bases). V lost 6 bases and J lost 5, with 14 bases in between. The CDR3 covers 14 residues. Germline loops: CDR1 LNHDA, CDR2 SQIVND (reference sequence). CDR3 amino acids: CASSPVAGDNEQFF. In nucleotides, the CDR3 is TGTGCCAGTAGCCCCGTCGCCGGGGACAATGAGCAGTTCTTC. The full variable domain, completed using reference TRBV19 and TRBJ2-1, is DGGITQSPKYLFRKEGQNVTLSCEQNLNHDAMYWYRQDPGQGLRLIYYSQIVNDFQKGDIAEGYSVSREKKESFPLTVTSAQKNPTAFYLCASSPVAGDNEQFFGPGTRLTVL.

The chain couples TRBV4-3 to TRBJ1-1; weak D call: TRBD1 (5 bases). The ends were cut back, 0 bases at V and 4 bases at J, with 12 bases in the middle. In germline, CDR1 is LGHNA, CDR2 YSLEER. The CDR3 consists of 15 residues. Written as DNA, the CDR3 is TGCGCCAGCAGCCAAGATCGGCGGGGGAGCACTGAAGCTTTCTTT. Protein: CASSQDRRGSTEAFF.

CDR3 loop: CAISESWTEESGELFF. Here the CDR3 DNA reads TGTGCCATCAGTGAGTCCTGGACTGAAGAGTCCGGGGAGCTGTTTTTT. The rearrangement joins TRBV10-3 to TRBJ2-2; the D gene is possibly TRBD2 (5 bases). Germline V gene sequence: CDR1 ENHRY, CDR2 SYGVKD. This CDR3 has 16 amino acids. V dropped 0 bases and J dropped 6 bases, with 14 bases sitting between them.

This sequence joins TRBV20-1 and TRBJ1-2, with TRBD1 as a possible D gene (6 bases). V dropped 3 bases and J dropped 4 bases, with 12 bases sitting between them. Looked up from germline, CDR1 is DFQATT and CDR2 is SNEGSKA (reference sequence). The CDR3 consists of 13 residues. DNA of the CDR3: TGCAGTGCTAGTGCCACAGGGCTCTATGGCTACACCTTC. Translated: CSASATGLYGYTF.

The CDR3 DNA is TGTGCCAGCAGCCAAGAGTCTAGCGGGACTAGCACAGATACGCAGTATTTT. Residues: CASSQESSGTSTDTQYF. The chain employs TRBV4-2 and TRBJ2-3; the match to TRBD2 covers 9 bases. The V segment lost 0 bases and the J segment 0 bases; nucleotides outside the gene matches: 4. The V gene's germline CDR1 is LGHNA and CDR2 YNFKEQ. This CDR3 region has 17 residues.

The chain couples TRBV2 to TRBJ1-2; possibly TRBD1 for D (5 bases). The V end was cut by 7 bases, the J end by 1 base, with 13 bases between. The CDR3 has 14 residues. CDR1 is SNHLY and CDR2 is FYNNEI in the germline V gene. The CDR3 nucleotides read TGTGCCAGCACCTTACAAGGGGATAACTATGGCTACACCTTC. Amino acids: CASTLQGDNYGYTF.

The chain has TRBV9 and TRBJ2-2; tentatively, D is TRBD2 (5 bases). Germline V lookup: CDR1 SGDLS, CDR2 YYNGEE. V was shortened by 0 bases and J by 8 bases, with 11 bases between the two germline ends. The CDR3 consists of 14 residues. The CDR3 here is CASSVDSGNGELFF. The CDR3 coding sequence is TGTGCCAGCAGCGTAGATTCCGGGAATGGGGAGCTGTTTTTT.

For the CDR3, the DNA is TGTGCCAGTAGTGAACCGCGCGGACAGGGGAAGATCAATCAGCCCCAGCATTTT. It yields the protein CASSEPRGQGKINQPQHF. The chain couples TRBV19 to TRBJ1-5, with 9 nucleotides matching TRBD1. The CDR3 sequence is 18 residues long. Germline loops: CDR1 LNHDA, CDR2 SQIVND (reference sequence). V lost 5 bases, J lost 3 bases, and 14 bases stayed unmatched.

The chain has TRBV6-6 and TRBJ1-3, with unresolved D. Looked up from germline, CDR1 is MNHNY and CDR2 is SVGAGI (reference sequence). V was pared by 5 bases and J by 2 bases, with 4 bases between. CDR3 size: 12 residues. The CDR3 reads CASSTAGNTIYF. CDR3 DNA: TGTGCCAGCAGTACAGCTGGAAACACCATATATTTT.

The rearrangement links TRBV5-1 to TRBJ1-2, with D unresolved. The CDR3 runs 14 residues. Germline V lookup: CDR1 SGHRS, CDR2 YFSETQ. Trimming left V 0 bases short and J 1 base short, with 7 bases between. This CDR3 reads CASSLDYNNYGYTF. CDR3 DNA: TGCGCCAGCAGCTTGGATTACAATAACTATGGCTACACCTTC.

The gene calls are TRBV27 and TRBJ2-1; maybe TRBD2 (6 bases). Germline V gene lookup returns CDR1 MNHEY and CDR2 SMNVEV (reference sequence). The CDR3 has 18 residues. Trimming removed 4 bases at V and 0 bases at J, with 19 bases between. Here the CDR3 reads CASSSLGSRGPSYNEQFF. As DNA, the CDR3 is TGTGCCAGCAGTTCCCTCGGGAGTAGGGGTCCCTCCTACAATGAGCAGTTCTTC.

The CDR3 loop reads CASRPGGTSGRYTDTQYF. The CDR3 DNA reads as TGTGCCAGCAGACCCGGAGGGACTAGCGGGAGGTATACAGATACGCAGTATTTT. The J gene is TRBJ2-3, the V gene TRBV6-4, with 15 positions matching TRBD2. CDR3 size: 18 residues. V shed 6 bases and J 3 bases; nucleotides not matched to a gene: 10. The germline gives CDR1 MRHNA, CDR2 SNTAGT.

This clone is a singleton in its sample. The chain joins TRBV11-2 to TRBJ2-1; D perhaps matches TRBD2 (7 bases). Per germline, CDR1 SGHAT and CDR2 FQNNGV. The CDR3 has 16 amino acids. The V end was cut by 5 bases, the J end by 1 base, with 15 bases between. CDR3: CASSPGDYRSYNEQFF. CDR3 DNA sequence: TGTGCCAGCAGCCCAGGGGACTATCGTTCCTACAATGAGCAGTTCTTC.

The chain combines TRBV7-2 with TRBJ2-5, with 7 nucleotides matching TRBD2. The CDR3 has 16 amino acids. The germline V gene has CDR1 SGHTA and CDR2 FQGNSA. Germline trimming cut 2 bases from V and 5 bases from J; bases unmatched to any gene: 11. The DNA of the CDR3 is TGTGCCAGCAGCTTAATTGGGAGGGCCCGGCTGGAGACCCAGTACTTC. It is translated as CASSLIGRARLETQYF.

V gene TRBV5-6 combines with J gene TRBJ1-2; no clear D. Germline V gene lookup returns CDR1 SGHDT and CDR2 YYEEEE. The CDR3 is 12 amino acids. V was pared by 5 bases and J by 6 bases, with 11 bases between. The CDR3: CASSVWRDGYTF. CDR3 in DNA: TGTGCCAGCAGTGTTTGGAGGGATGGCTACACCTTC.

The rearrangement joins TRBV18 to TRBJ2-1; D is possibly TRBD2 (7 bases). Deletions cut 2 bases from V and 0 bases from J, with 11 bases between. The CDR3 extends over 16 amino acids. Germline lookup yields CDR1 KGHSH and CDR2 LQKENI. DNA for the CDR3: TGTGCCAGCTCACCAGGGGGGGCCAGCTCCTACAATGAGCAGTTCTTC. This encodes CASSPGGASSYNEQFF. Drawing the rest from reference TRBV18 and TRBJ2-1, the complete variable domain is NAGVMQNPRHLVRRRGQEARLRCSPMKGHSHVYWYRQLPEEGLKFMVYLQKENIIDESGMPKERFSAEFPKEGPSILRIQQVVRGDSAAYFCASSPGGASSYNEQFFGPGTRLTVL.

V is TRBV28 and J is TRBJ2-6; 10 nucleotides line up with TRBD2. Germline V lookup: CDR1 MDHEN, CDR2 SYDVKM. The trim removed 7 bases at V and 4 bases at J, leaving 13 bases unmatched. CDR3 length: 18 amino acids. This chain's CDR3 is CASMGASGRAQGANVLTF. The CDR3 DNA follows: TGTGCCAGCATGGGGGCGAGCGGGAGGGCCCAAGGGGCCAACGTCCTGACTTTC.

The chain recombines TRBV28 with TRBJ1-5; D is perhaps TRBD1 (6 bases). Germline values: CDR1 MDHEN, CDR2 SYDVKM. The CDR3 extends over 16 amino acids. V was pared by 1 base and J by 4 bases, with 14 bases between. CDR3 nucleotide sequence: TGTGCCAGCAGTTTATATGCCGGACAGAATAATCAGCCCCAGCATTTT. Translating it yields CASSLYAGQNNQPQHF.

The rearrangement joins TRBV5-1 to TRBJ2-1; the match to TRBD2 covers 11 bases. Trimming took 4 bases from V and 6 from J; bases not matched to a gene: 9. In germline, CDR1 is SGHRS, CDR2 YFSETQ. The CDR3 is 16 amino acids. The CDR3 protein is CASSTRPGLAANEQFF. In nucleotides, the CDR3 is TGCGCCAGCAGCACGCGACCGGGACTAGCGGCCAATGAGCAGTTCTTC.

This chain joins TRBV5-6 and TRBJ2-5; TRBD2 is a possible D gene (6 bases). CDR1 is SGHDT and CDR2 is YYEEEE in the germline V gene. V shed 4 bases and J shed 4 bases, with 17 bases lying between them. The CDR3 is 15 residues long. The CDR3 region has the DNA TGTGCCAGCAGCCCGGACCTCGGGGGTACAGAGACCCAGTACTTC. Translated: CASSPDLGGTETQYF.

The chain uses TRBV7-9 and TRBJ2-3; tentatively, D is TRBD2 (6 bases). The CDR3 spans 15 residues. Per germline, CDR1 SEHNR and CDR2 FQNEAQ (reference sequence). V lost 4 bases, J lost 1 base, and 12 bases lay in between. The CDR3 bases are TGTGCCAGCAGCTACTCTACGGGAGGCACAGATACGCAGTATTTT. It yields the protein CASSYSTGGTDTQYF.

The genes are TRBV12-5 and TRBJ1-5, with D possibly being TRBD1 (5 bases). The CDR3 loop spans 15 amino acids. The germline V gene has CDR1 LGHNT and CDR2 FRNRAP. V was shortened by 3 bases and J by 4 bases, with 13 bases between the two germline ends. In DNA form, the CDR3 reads TGTGCTAGTGGTTTAGGCAGGGTAGAAAATCAGCCCCAGCATTTT. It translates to CASGLGRVENQPQHF.

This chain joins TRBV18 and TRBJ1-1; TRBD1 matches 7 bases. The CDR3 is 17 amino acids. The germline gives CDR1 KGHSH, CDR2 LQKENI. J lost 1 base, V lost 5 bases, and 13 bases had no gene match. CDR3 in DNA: TGTGCCAGCTCAACAGGGACAGCAACCAACCCGAACACTGAAGCTTTCTTT. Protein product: CASSTGTATNPNTEAFF.

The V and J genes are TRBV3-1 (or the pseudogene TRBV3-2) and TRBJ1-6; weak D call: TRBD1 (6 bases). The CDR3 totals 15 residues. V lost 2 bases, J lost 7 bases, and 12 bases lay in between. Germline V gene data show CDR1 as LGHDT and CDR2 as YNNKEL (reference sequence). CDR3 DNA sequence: TGTGCCAGCAGCCAAACAGGGAGTTCAAATTCACCCCTCCACTTT. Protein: CASSQTGSSNSPLHF.

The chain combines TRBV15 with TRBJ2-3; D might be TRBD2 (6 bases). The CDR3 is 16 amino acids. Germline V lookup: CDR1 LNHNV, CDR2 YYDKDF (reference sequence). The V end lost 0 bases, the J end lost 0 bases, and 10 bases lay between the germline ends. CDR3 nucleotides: TGTGCCACCAGCAGAGAACGCGGGGCTAGCACAGATACGCAGTATTTT. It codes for CATSRERGASTDTQYF.

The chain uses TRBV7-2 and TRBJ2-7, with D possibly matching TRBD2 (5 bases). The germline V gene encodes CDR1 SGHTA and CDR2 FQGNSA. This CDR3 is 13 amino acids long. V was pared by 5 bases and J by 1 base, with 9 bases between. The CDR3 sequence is CASSQRGSYEQYV. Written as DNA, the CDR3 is TGTGCCAGCAGCCAGCGAGGGTCCTACGAGCAGTACGTC.

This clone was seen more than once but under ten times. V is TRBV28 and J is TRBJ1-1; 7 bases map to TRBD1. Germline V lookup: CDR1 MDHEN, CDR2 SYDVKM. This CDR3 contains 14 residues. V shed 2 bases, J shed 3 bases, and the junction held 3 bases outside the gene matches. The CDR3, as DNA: TGTGCCAGCAGTTTACCGGGACAGTACACTGAAGCTTTCTTT. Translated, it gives CASSLPGQYTEAFF.

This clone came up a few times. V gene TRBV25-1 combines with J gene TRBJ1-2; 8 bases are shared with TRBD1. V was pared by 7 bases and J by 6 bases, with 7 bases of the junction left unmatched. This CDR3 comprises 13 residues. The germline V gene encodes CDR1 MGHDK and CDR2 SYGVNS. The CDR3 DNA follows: TGTGCCAGCAAGGCGGGACAGGTGGATGGCTACACCTTC. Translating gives CASKAGQVDGYTF.

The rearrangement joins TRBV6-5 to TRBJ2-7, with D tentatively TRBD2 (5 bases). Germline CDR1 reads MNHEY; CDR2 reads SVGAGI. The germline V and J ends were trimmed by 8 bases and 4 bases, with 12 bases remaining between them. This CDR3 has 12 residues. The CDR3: CASGRSEYEQYV. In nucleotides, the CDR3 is TGTGCCAGCGGGCGTAGCGAGTACGAGCAGTACGTC.

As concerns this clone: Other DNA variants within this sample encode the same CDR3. The CDR3 here is CASSLGGDTEAFF. As DNA, the CDR3 is TGTGCCAGCAGCCTTGGGGGGGACACTGAAGCTTTCTTT. The chain has TRBV7-3 and TRBJ1-1; D is possibly TRBD1 (5 bases). Germline V gene sequence: CDR1 SGHTA, CDR2 FQGTGA. The CDR3 has 13 residues. Trimming stripped 5 bases from V and 3 bases from J, with 10 bases between.

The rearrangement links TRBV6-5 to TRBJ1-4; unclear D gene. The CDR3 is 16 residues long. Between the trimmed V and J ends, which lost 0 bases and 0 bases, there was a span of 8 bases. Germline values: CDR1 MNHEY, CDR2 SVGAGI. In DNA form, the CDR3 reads TGTGCCAGCAGTTACTCGGCACAGACAACTAATGAAAAACTGTTTTTT. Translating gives CASSYSAQTTNEKLFF.

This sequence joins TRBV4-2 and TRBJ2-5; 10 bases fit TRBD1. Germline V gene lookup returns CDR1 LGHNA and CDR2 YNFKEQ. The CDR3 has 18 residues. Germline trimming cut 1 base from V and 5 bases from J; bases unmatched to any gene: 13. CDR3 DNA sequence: TGTGCCAGCAGCCAAGGGGCTCCCGGACAGGGGGATTGGGAGACCCAGTACTTC. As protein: CASSQGAPGQGDWETQYF.